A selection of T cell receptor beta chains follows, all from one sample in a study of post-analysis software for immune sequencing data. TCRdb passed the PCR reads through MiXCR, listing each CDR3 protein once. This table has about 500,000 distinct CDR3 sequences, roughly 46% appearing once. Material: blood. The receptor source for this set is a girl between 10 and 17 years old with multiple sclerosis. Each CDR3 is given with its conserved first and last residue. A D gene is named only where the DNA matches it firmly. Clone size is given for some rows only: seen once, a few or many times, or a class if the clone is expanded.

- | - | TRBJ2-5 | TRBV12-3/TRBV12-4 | CASSLEGLIQYF | TGTGCCAGCAGTTTAGAAGGTCTAATCCAGTACTTC
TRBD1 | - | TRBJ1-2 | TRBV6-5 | CASSYRGTGEANYGYTF | TGTGCCAGCAGTTACCGGGGGACAGGGGAAGCTAACTATGGCTACACCTTC
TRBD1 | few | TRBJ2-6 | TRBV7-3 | CASSSEGQGSGANVLTF | TGTGCCAGCAGCTCAGAAGGACAGGGTTCTGGGGCCAACGTCCTGACTTTC
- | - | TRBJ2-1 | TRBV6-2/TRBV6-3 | CATYRSSYNEQFF | TGTGCCACATACAGGAGCTCCTACAATGAGCAGTTCTTC
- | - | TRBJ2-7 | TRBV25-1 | CADSYEQYF | TGTGCCGATTCCTACGAGCAGTACTTC
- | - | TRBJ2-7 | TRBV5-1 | CASSPQGGTGLEQYF | TGCGCCAGCAGCCCCCAGGGGGGAACGGGACTCGAGCAGTACTTC
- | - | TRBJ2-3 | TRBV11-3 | CASSRDGIHTDTQYF | TGTGCCAGCAGCCGCGATGGGATTCACACAGATACGCAGTATTTT
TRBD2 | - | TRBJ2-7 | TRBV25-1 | CASETSGRGYEQYF | TGTGCCAGCGAGACTAGCGGGAGAGGGTACGAGCAGTACTTC
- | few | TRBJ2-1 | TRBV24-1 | CATSDLASAYNEQFF | TGTGCCACCAGTGATTTAGCCTCCGCCTACAATGAGCAGTTCTTC
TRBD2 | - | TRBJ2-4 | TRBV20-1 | CSARLAQGLADYKNIQYF | TGCAGTGCTAGGTTGGCCCAGGGACTAGCGGACTACAAAAACATTCAGTACTTC
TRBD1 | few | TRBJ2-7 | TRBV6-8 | CASSSKDRVFGSYEQYF | TGTGCCAGCAGTTCCAAGGACAGGGTTTTTGGGTCCTACGAGCAGTACTTC
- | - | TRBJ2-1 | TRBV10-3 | CAISPQGEGYNEQFF | TGTGCCATCTCTCCCCAGGGAGAAGGCTACAATGAGCAGTTCTTC
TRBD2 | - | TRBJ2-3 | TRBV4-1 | CASSQGLAGAIDTQYF | TGCGCCAGCAGCCAGGGACTAGCGGGAGCCATAGATACGCAGTATTTT
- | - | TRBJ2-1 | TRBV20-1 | CSARGYRDSRGEQFF | TGCAGTGCTAGAGGATATAGGGACTCCCGCGGTGAGCAGTTCTTC
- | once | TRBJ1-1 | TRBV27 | CVSSLSWQGNTEAFF | TGTGTCAGCAGTTTATCTTGGCAGGGGAACACTGAAGCTTTCTTT
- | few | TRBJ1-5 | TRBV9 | CASSAHTGYGQPQHF | TGTGCCAGCAGCGCTCACACAGGGTACGGTCAGCCCCAGCATTTT
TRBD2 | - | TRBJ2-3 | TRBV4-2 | CASGPGLADGGTQYF | TGTGCCAGCGGCCCGGGACTAGCGGACGGGGGAACGCAGTATTTT
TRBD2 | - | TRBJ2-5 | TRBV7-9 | CASSRAASGKETQYF | TGTGCCAGCAGCCGCGCGGCTAGCGGAAAAGAGACCCAGTACTTC
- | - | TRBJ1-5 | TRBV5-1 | CASSTGTPNQPQHF | TGCGCCAGCAGCACCGGGACACCCAATCAGCCCCAGCATTTT
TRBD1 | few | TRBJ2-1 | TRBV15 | CATSRNLQGAGYNEQFF | TGTGCCACCAGCAGAAATTTACAGGGGGCAGGCTACAATGAGCAGTTCTTC
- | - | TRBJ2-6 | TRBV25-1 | CASVNSGANVLTF | TGTGCCAGCGTTAACTCTGGGGCCAACGTCCTGACTTTC
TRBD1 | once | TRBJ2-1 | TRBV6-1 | CASILSSGTDYNEQFF | TGTGCCAGCATTTTATCCTCCGGGACAGACTACAATGAGCAGTTCTTC
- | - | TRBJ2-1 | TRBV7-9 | CASSPRDFYNEQFF | TGTGCCAGCAGCCCCCGGGACTTCTACAATGAGCAGTTCTTC
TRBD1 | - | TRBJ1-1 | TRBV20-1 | CSARDHLQGTGITEAFF | TGCAGTGCTAGAGATCATCTTCAGGGGACAGGGATCACCGAAGCTTTCTTT
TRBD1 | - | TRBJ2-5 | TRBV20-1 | CSINPGQKVQETQYF | TGCAGTATTAACCCGGGACAGAAAGTCCAAGAGACCCAGTACTTC
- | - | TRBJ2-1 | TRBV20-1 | CSARGRDLMGYEQFF | TGCAGTGCTAGGGGCCGGGACTTGATGGGCTATGAGCAGTTCTTC
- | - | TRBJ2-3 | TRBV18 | CAGSPGPGMAGSYTQYF | TGTGCCGGCTCACCAGGTCCGGGTATGGCGGGATCGTATACGCAGTATTTT
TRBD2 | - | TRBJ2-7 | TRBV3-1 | CASSQGPLPGLAGLSSYEQYF | TGTGCCAGCAGCCAAGGGCCCCTACCGGGACTAGCGGGACTAAGCTCCTACGAGCAGTACTTC
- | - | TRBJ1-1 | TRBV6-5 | CASSYFGGSGDTEAFF | TGTGCCAGCAGTTATTTCGGGGGTTCAGGAGACACTGAAGCTTTCTTT
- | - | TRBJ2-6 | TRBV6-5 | CASSYAGLSGANVLTF | TGTGCCAGCAGTTATGCGGGCCTCTCTGGGGCCAACGTCCTGACTTTC
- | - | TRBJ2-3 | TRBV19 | CASSIRRSGTDTQYF | TGTGCCAGTAGTATTAGGAGGAGCGGCACAGATACGCAGTATTTT
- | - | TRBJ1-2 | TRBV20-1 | CSAPQTNYGYTF | TGCAGTGCTCCCCAGACTAACTATGGCTACACCTTC
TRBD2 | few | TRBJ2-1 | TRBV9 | CASSVGSSGTHNEQFF | TGTGCCAGCAGCGTAGGATCTAGCGGGACCCACAATGAGCAGTTCTTC
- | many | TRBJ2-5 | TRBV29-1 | CSVATGQETQYF | TGCAGCGTTGCGACAGGTCAAGAGACCCAGTACTTC
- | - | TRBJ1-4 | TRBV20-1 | CSVRATNEKLFF | TGCAGTGTCCGGGCTACTAATGAAAAACTGTTTTTT
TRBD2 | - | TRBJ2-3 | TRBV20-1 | CSARPASGRAADTQYF | TGCAGTGCTAGACCGGCTAGCGGGAGGGCCGCAGATACGCAGTATTTT
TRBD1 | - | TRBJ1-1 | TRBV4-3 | CASSPGDRNTEAFF | TGCGCCAGCAGCCCTGGGGACAGAAACACTGAAGCTTTCTTT
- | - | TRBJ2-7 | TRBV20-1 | CSADRAGTYEQYF | TGCAGTGCCGACCGAGCTGGTACCTACGAGCAGTACTTC
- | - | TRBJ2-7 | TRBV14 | CASSQEVEQYF | TGTGCCAGCAGCCAAGAAGTGGAGCAGTACTTC
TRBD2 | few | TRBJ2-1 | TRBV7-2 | CASSLEGTSGNEQFF | TGTGCCAGCAGCTTAGAAGGGACTAGCGGGAATGAGCAGTTCTTC
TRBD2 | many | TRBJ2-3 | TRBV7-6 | CASSSHGTSGRDTQYF | TGTGCCAGCAGCTCCCACGGGACTAGCGGGAGGGATACGCAGTATTTT
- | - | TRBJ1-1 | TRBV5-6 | CASSPPAGGTEAFF | TGTGCCAGCAGCCCACCGGCCGGGGGCACTGAAGCTTTCTTT
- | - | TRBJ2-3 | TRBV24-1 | CATSASGMGTDTQYF | TGTGCCACCAGTGCCTCAGGAATGGGCACAGATACGCAGTATTTT
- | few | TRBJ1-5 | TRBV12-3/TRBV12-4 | CASSFGGLNQPQHF | TGTGCCAGCAGTTTTGGGGGACTCAATCAGCCCCAGCATTTT
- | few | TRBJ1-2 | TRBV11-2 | CASSLGPTGFGYTF | TGTGCCAGCAGCTTAGGACCGACAGGTTTTGGCTACACCTTC
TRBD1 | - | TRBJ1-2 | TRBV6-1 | CASSFRDRASHLKRYTF | TGTGCCAGCAGCTTCCGGGACAGGGCCTCCCACCTTAAGCGCTACACCTTC
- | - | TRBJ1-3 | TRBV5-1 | CASSLSHGDPIYF | TGCGCCAGCAGCTTGAGCCACGGGGATCCCATATATTTT
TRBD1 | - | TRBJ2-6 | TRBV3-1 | CASSQVGRGLVGANVLTF | TGTGCCAGCAGCCAGGTAGGCAGGGGGCTAGTTGGGGCCAACGTCCTGACTTTC
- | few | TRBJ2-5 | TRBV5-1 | CASSLTVGETQYF | TGCGCCAGCAGCTTGACAGTGGGGGAGACCCAGTACTTC
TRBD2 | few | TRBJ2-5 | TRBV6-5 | CASRTGLAGTTQYF | TGTGCCAGCAGAACGGGACTAGCGGGGACGACCCAGTACTTC
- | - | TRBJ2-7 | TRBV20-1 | CSARDRIAAATYEQYF | TGCAGTGCTAGAGATAGGATAGCCGCGGCTACCTACGAGCAGTACTTC
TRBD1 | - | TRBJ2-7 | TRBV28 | CASRSGQYYEQYF | TGTGCCAGCAGGTCGGGACAGTATTACGAGCAGTACTTC
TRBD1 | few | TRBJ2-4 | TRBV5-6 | CASSPGQLLAKNIQYF | TGTGCCAGCAGCCCGGGACAGCTACTAGCCAAAAACATTCAGTACTTC